This is a list of T cell receptor beta chains from one sample in a study of T cell responses to AZD1222 COVID-19 vaccine. Produced via immunoSEQ multiplex PCR; TCRdb's table is partial and in-frame only. The top ten hold approximately 7% of the sample, which has about 85,000 clones, roughly nine tenths seen once. The input for sequencing was peripheral blood, taken on day 0 of AZD1222 vaccination. Receptors were obtained from an adult in good health. The CDR3 runs from the conserved cysteine through the conserved F or W. D genes are given only for firm matches. Clone size is not always given. Where it is, it says once, few, many or a class for expanded clones.

J gene: TRBJ2-2; V gene: TRBV6-2/TRBV6-3; clone size: .; D gene: .; CDR3 protein: CASSYSRHQNTGELFF; CDR3 DNA: TGTGCCAGCAGTTACTCCCGGCACCAGAACACCGGGGAGCTGTTTTTT
J gene: TRBJ1-1; V gene: TRBV30; clone size: .; D gene: .; CDR3 protein: CAWSHFGGTLAEAFF; CDR3 DNA: TGTGCCTGGAGTCACTTTGGGGGGACGCTGGCTGAAGCTTTCTTT
J gene: TRBJ2-1; V gene: TRBV6-5; clone size: .; D gene: TRBD1; CDR3 protein: CAIPGQGRSDEQFF; CDR3 DNA: TGTGCCATTCCGGGACAGGGTCGTAGCGATGAGCAGTTCTTC
J gene: TRBJ2-1; V gene: TRBV29-1; clone size: .; D gene: TRBD2; CDR3 protein: CSVEDWRGGTLSSYNEQFF; CDR3 DNA: TGCAGCGTTGAAGATTGGCGGGGGGGTACCCTGAGCTCCTACAATGAGCAGTTCTTC
J gene: TRBJ2-7; V gene: TRBV28; clone size: .; D gene: .; CDR3 protein: CASTPGAGHHSSYEQYF; CDR3 DNA: TGTGCCAGCACCCCAGGGGCGGGGCACCACTCTTCCTACGAGCAGTACTTC
J gene: TRBJ2-7; V gene: TRBV12-3/TRBV12-4; clone size: .; D gene: .; CDR3 protein: CASSWGFYEQYF; CDR3 DNA: TGTGCCAGCAGTTGGGGGTTCTACGAGCAGTACTTC
J gene: TRBJ1-5; V gene: TRBV7-2; clone size: .; D gene: .; CDR3 protein: CASSLLSNQPQHF; CDR3 DNA: TGTGCCAGCAGCTTATTAAGCAATCAGCCCCAGCATTTT
J gene: TRBJ2-1; V gene: TRBV12-5; clone size: once; D gene: TRBD1; CDR3 protein: CASGLPHGTGSYNEQFF; CDR3 DNA: TGTGCTAGTGGTTTGCCACACGGGACAGGGTCCTACAATGAGCAGTTCTTC
J gene: TRBJ1-4; V gene: TRBV5-6; clone size: .; D gene: .; CDR3 protein: CASSLARAGNEKLFF; CDR3 DNA: TGTGCCAGCAGCTTGGCCAGGGCCGGTAATGAAAAACTGTTTTTT
J gene: TRBJ2-7; V gene: TRBV5-4; clone size: few; D gene: TRBD1; CDR3 protein: CASSWDRGEIVEQYF; CDR3 DNA: TGTGCCAGCAGCTGGGACAGGGGTGAGATCGTAGAGCAGTACTTC
J gene: TRBJ1-4; V gene: TRBV27; clone size: few; D gene: .; CDR3 protein: CASSPTSPSFATNEKLFF; CDR3 DNA: TGTGCCAGCAGTCCTACCTCTCCATCCTTCGCAACTAATGAAAAACTGTTTTTT
J gene: TRBJ1-5; V gene: TRBV6-5; clone size: .; D gene: TRBD1; CDR3 protein: CASSSDRTNQPQHF; CDR3 DNA: TGTGCCAGCAGCTCGGACAGGACCAATCAGCCCCAGCATTTT
J gene: TRBJ1-1; V gene: TRBV29-1; clone size: .; D gene: .; CDR3 protein: CSGRTVSVVTEAFF; CDR3 DNA: TGCAGCGGCCGGACAGTATCCGTTGTCACTGAAGCTTTCTTT
J gene: TRBJ1-6; V gene: TRBV3-1/TRBV3-2; clone size: .; D gene: TRBD1; CDR3 protein: CASSQTRRGTWDSPLHF; CDR3 DNA: TGTGCCAGCAGCCAAACCCGCAGGGGGACCTGGGATTCACCCCTCCACTTT
J gene: TRBJ1-1; V gene: TRBV28; clone size: .; D gene: TRBD1; CDR3 protein: CASSPPDRGNTEAFF; CDR3 DNA: TGTGCCAGCAGTCCCCCGGACAGGGGGAACACTGAAGCTTTCTTT
J gene: TRBJ1-5; V gene: TRBV4-1; clone size: .; D gene: .; CDR3 protein: CASSQAAANQPQHF; CDR3 DNA: TGCGCCAGCAGCCAAGCCGCAGCAAATCAGCCCCAGCATTTT
J gene: TRBJ2-5; V gene: TRBV5-1; clone size: once; D gene: TRBD1; CDR3 protein: CASSFTGGRETQYF; CDR3 DNA: TGCGCCAGCAGCTTTACAGGGGGCCGGGAGACCCAGTACTTC
J gene: TRBJ2-5; V gene: TRBV27; clone size: .; D gene: .; CDR3 protein: CASSFADQETQYF; CDR3 DNA: TGTGCCAGCAGTTTCGCAGATCAAGAGACCCAGTACTTC
J gene: TRBJ1-4; V gene: TRBV25-1; clone size: once; D gene: .; CDR3 protein: CASKATDREKLFF; CDR3 DNA: TGTGCCAGCAAGGCGACAGACAGGGAAAAACTGTTTTTT
J gene: TRBJ2-1; V gene: TRBV19; clone size: .; D gene: TRBD1; CDR3 protein: CASSSWTGGYNEQFF; CDR3 DNA: TGTGCCAGTAGTTCATGGACAGGGGGCTACAATGAGCAGTTCTTC
J gene: TRBJ2-7; V gene: TRBV5-1; clone size: .; D gene: .; CDR3 protein: CASSLNGDSYEQYF; CDR3 DNA: TGCGCCAGCAGCTTGAACGGAGACTCCTACGAGCAGTACTTC
J gene: TRBJ1-1; V gene: TRBV19; clone size: .; D gene: TRBD1; CDR3 protein: CASSRTGDSVGAFF; CDR3 DNA: TGTGCCAGTAGCCGGACAGGGGACTCCGTGGGGGCTTTCTTT
J gene: TRBJ1-5; V gene: TRBV19; clone size: .; D gene: .; CDR3 protein: CASSGTGWGQPQHF; CDR3 DNA: TGTGCCAGTAGTGGGACCGGGTGGGGTCAGCCCCAGCATTTT
J gene: TRBJ1-5; V gene: TRBV6-6; clone size: once; D gene: .; CDR3 protein: CASSYSADSNQPQHF; CDR3 DNA: TGTGCCAGCAGTTACTCGGCGGATAGCAATCAGCCCCAGCATTTT
J gene: TRBJ1-3; V gene: TRBV29-1; clone size: .; D gene: .; CDR3 protein: CSVGGFSGNTIYF; CDR3 DNA: TGCAGCGTTGGAGGGTTTTCCGGAAACACCATATATTTT
J gene: TRBJ2-5; V gene: TRBV6-5; clone size: once; D gene: TRBD2; CDR3 protein: CASTPLAGQETQYF; CDR3 DNA: TGTGCCAGCACCCCCCTAGCGGGTCAAGAGACCCAGTACTTC
J gene: TRBJ1-4; V gene: TRBV29-1; clone size: .; D gene: .; CDR3 protein: CSVEVWQGWYEKLFF; CDR3 DNA: TGCAGCGTTGAAGTGTGGCAGGGTTGGTATGAAAAACTGTTTTTT
J gene: TRBJ2-3; V gene: TRBV19; clone size: .; D gene: TRBD2; CDR3 protein: CASSDRSSGRTDTQYF; CDR3 DNA: TGTGCCAGTAGCGACCGCTCTAGCGGACGCACAGATACGCAGTATTTT
J gene: TRBJ2-3; V gene: TRBV3-1/TRBV3-2; clone size: .; D gene: TRBD2; CDR3 protein: CASSVAGVGDTQYF; CDR3 DNA: TGTGCCAGCAGCGTAGCGGGAGTGGGAGATACGCAGTATTTT
J gene: TRBJ2-7; V gene: TRBV4-1; clone size: .; D gene: .; CDR3 protein: CASSQDIGLSWAYEQYF; CDR3 DNA: TGCGCCAGCAGCCAAGACATTGGTCTCTCCTGGGCCTACGAGCAGTACTTC
J gene: TRBJ2-7; V gene: TRBV9; clone size: .; D gene: .; CDR3 protein: CAGAGTDYSYEQYF; CDR3 DNA: TGTGCCGGGGCGGGGACCGATTACTCCTACGAGCAGTACTTC
J gene: TRBJ2-7; V gene: TRBV5-4; clone size: .; D gene: TRBD1; CDR3 protein: CASSWPGQGANEQYF; CDR3 DNA: TGTGCCAGCAGCTGGCCGGGACAGGGGGCTAACGAGCAGTACTTC
J gene: TRBJ1-5; V gene: TRBV7-2; clone size: .; D gene: TRBD1; CDR3 protein: CASSLAGQGGVGQPQHF; CDR3 DNA: TGTGCCAGCAGCTTAGCCGGACAGGGGGGGGTTGGTCAGCCCCAGCATTTT
J gene: TRBJ2-4; V gene: TRBV28; clone size: .; D gene: TRBD2; CDR3 protein: CAHGGVAKNIQYF; CDR3 DNA: TGTGCCCACGGGGGGGTAGCCAAAAACATTCAGTACTTC
J gene: TRBJ1-2; V gene: TRBV19; clone size: few; D gene: TRBD1; CDR3 protein: CASIQSAGGIWGYTF; CDR3 DNA: TGTGCCAGTATTCAGTCGGCAGGGGGAATTTGGGGCTACACCTTC
J gene: TRBJ1-2; V gene: TRBV28; clone size: .; D gene: .; CDR3 protein: CASSRGRARYGYTF; CDR3 DNA: TGTGCCAGCAGCCGCGGCAGGGCTAGGTATGGCTACACCTTC
J gene: TRBJ2-7; V gene: TRBV7-9; clone size: .; D gene: TRBD1; CDR3 protein: CASSGGQSYEQYF; CDR3 DNA: TGTGCCAGCAGCGGGGGACAGTCATACGAGCAGTACTTC
J gene: TRBJ1-1; V gene: TRBV6-4; clone size: .; D gene: TRBD1; CDR3 protein: CASSDRENTEAFF; CDR3 DNA: TGTGCCAGCAGCGACAGGGAAAACACTGAAGCTTTCTTT
J gene: TRBJ1-6; V gene: TRBV28; clone size: .; D gene: .; CDR3 protein: CASSFAGVVSPLHF; CDR3 DNA: TGTGCCAGCAGTTTCGCCGGGGTAGTTTCACCCCTCCACTTT
J gene: TRBJ1-2; V gene: TRBV12-3/TRBV12-4; clone size: .; D gene: TRBD1; CDR3 protein: CASGGDSRGGYTF; CDR3 DNA: TGTGCCAGCGGAGGGGACAGCCGCGGCGGCTACACCTTC
J gene: TRBJ2-7; V gene: TRBV5-6; clone size: .; D gene: TRBD1; CDR3 protein: CASSQRDRGLKGQYF; CDR3 DNA: TGTGCCAGCAGCCAACGGGACAGGGGACTTAAGGGGCAGTACTTC
J gene: TRBJ2-5; V gene: TRBV10-3; clone size: .; D gene: TRBD2; CDR3 protein: CAISGGETQYF; CDR3 DNA: TGTGCCATTTCGGGGGGTGAGACCCAGTACTTC
J gene: TRBJ2-2; V gene: TRBV9; clone size: .; D gene: TRBD2; CDR3 protein: CASSVGLRETGELFF; CDR3 DNA: TGTGCCAGCAGCGTAGGGTTGCGGGAGACCGGGGAGCTGTTTTTT
J gene: TRBJ1-2; V gene: TRBV7-9; clone size: .; D gene: TRBD1; CDR3 protein: CASSLGDSDYGYTF; CDR3 DNA: TGTGCCAGCAGCTTAGGGGACAGTGACTATGGCTACACCTTC